The 9 T cell receptor beta chains given below trace back to one sample, sequenced in a study of blood T cell repertoires in COVID-19 (dated by TCRdb to 2019 to 2021). Library generation was performed with the immunoSEQ multiplex PCR assay. What TCRdb holds here is the immuneACCESS table cut down to in-frame rearrangements. Part of the clones is not present; checked against another copy, under half of the missing clones reflect an unresolved V gene, and the others are unexplained. The sample data list 180,000 or so clones, and around 86% of these were observed just once. In total, the top ten clones hold roughly 8% of the sample. Material for sequencing was peripheral blood. The receptors originated from a man aged 55 to 69 with acute or convalescent COVID-19.

For the CDR3, the DNA is TGTGCCAGCAGCCGGTCCGGCTACAATGAGCAGTTCTTC. Translation gives CASSRSGYNEQFF. V gene TRBV7-3 combines with J gene TRBJ2-1; D is uncertain. With 5 bases removed from V and 3 bases from J, the gap between germline ends came to 8 bases. The CDR3 contains 13 residues. Germline V CDR1 and CDR2: SGHTA, FQGTGA.

The chain recombines TRBV28 with TRBJ1-1; 7 bases line up with TRBD1. CDR3 length: 15 amino acids. V dropped 2 bases and J dropped 11; count of bases not matched to a gene: 14. Germline-derived CDR1 and CDR2 are MDHEN and SYDVKM. This CDR3 reads CASSLVGTASVGAFF. CDR3 sequence (DNA): TGTGCCAGCAGTTTAGTCGGGACAGCCTCTGTAGGGGCTTTCTTT.

The chain combines TRBV2 with TRBJ1-1; 8 bases agree with TRBD1. The J segment lost 0 bases and the V segment lost 6 bases, leaving 0 bases of the junction unmatched. This CDR3 has 13 amino acids. Germline V gene data show CDR1 as SNHLY and CDR2 as FYNNEI. CDR3 residues: CASRDRVNTEAFF. The CDR3 DNA follows: TGTGCCAGCAGGGACAGGGTGAACACTGAAGCTTTCTTT.

The genes are TRBV2 and TRBJ1-1, with 7 bases identical to TRBD1. Germline V gene sequence: CDR1 SNHLY, CDR2 FYNNEI. J gave up 2 bases and V 2 bases, and 8 bases lay outside the gene matches. The length of the CDR3 is 16 residues. CDR3 amino acids: CASSELGDRANTEAFF. DNA of the CDR3: TGTGCCAGCAGTGAATTGGGCGACAGGGCCAACACTGAAGCTTTCTTT.

The chain employs TRBV13 and TRBJ1-3; 8 bases match TRBD1. Germline V gene lookup returns CDR1 PRHDT and CDR2 FYEKMQ (reference sequence). Losses at the gene ends were 2 bases for V and 4 bases for J; bases not matched to a gene: 16. The CDR3 has 19 amino acids. The CDR3 here is CASSLWEWGQGAQGNTIYF. CDR3 DNA: TGTGCCAGCAGCTTATGGGAATGGGGCCAGGGGGCCCAAGGAAACACCATATATTTT.

The rearrangement joins TRBV6-5 to TRBJ1-2, with TRBD1 matching 7 bases. Looked up from germline, CDR1 is MNHEY and CDR2 is SVGAGI. The junction had 15 bases not matched to a gene; V was cut back by 6 bases and J by 8 bases. The length of the CDR3 is 15 residues. The CDR3 loop reads CASSLFTGEVGGYTF. The CDR3 DNA follows: TGTGCCAGCAGCCTATTTACAGGGGAAGTGGGGGGCTACACCTTC.

The rearrangement joins TRBV19 to TRBJ1-5; D is ambiguous. CDR1 and CDR2 (germline): LNHDA, SQIVND (reference sequence). The germline V and J ends were trimmed by 6 bases and 0 bases, with 6 bases remaining between them. The CDR3 totals 13 residues. CDR3 in amino acids: CASRHFSNQPQHF. DNA for the CDR3: TGTGCCAGTAGGCACTTTAGCAATCAGCCCCAGCATTTT.

This chain links TRBV6-6 with TRBJ2-7, with 10 bases fitting TRBD1. The CDR3 is made up of 13 amino acids. With 5 bases clipped from V and 7 bases from J, the junction kept 5 bases outside the gene matches. CDR1 and CDR2 (germline): MNHNY, SVGAGI (reference sequence). Here the CDR3 DNA reads TGTGCCAGCAGTCGACAGGGGGCGCGTGAGCAGTACTTC. It translates to CASSRQGAREQYF.

The chain joins TRBV4-2 to TRBJ2-7; 9 bases agree with TRBD2. From germline, CDR1 is LGHNA and CDR2 YNFKEQ. The J segment lost 9 bases and the V segment lost 0 bases, leaving 12 bases of the junction unmatched. The CDR3 is made up of 16 amino acids. In nucleotides, the CDR3 is TGTGCCAGCAGCCAAGATTTGAGGCTAGCGGGGACTGGGCAGTACTTC. Translated, it gives CASSQDLRLAGTGQYF.